This T cell receptor (beta chain) is from a study of T cells in Graves' hyperthyroidism and ophthalmopathy. Study-level background: Peripheral blood was secured at the point of initial diagnosis, before any treatment. Findings and limits, study-wide: In the analysis, a 13 V-J model separated ophthalmopathy from stable hyperthyroidism. Ophthalmopathy was identified by the model a median about 6 months ahead of onset.

The CDR3 is 14 amino acids. From germline, CDR1 is MGHRA and CDR2 YSYEKL. Trimming took 0 bases from V and 2 from J, leaving 8 bases between them. For the diagnoses, clinical symptoms, serum thyroxine and TRAb, thyroid ultrasound and orbital computed tomography were used. RNA transcripts yielded amplified TCR beta CDR3 regions. The TCR CDR3 was amplified in a first-round RT-PCR using the HTBI primer set. TCRdb redid the calling of the multiplex PCR reads with MiXCR, one entry per CDR3 protein. Of 300,000 to 450,000 distinct CDR3 sequences in the sample, 15% were seen once. In this sample, this clonotype turned up a few times. Antigen specificity is unknown.

This chain uses TRBV4-1 with TRBJ2-7; D uncertain. This receptor was identified in a woman in her 30s with Graves' hyperthyroidism. What was sequenced was blood. The CDR3 sequence: CASSQDPSPYEQYF. The DNA for the CDR3 is TGCGCCAGCAGCCAAGATCCCAGTCCCTACGAGCAGTACTTC.